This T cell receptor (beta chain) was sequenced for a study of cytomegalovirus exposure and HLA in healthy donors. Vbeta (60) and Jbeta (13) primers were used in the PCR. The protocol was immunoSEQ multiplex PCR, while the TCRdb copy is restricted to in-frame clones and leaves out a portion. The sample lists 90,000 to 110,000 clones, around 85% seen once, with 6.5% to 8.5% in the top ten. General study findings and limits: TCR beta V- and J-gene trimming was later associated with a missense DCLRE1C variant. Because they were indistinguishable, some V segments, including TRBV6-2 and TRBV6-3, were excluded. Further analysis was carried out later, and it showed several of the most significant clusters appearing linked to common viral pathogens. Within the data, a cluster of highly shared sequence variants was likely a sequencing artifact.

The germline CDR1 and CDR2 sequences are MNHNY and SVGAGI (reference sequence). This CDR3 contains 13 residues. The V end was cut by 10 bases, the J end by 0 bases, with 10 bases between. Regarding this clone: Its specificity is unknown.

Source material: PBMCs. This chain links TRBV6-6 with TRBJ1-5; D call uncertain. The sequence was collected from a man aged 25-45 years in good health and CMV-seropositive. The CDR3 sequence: CATSGDSNQPQHF. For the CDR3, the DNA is TGTGCCACCTCCGGGGATAGCAATCAGCCCCAGCATTTT.